The clone carrying this T cell receptor (beta chain) has a count of ten or more. These data come from a study of identical twins. TCRdb re-called the 5' RACE reads with MiXCR, one entry per CDR3 protein. The sample lists approximately 680,000 distinct CDR3 sequences, under 8.5% occurring once. Separately, the same data were catalogued under a study of yellow fever vaccine responses in identical twins.

The sample was PBMCs. The TCR comes from a woman aged 18-30 years in good health.

The CDR3 bases are TGTGCCACCAGTGACGATTACAGAGACCCCGGCGGAGGGACCTACAATGAGCAGTTCTTC. Translating it yields CATSDDYRDPGGGTYNEQFF. This chain joins TRBV24-1 and TRBJ2-1, with D possibly matching TRBD2 (6 bases). Trimming pared 4 bases from V and 2 bases from J, leaving 26 bases between. Germline V gives CDR1 KGHDR, CDR2 SFDVKD. The length of the CDR3 is 20 residues.